A selection of T cell receptor beta chains follows, all from one sample in a study of blood T cell repertoires in COVID-19. Measured with immunoSEQ multiplex PCR; TCRdb has only the in-frame clones, and not every one. The table includes 80,000 to 100,000 clones, approximately 82% detected once. Sequencing was done on a sample of peripheral blood. The receptor source for this set is a man aged 65 to 85 with active or convalescent COVID-19. Both conserved end residues are part of each CDR3. D genes are given only for firm matches. Clone size, where shown, is once, few, many, or a class for clones that have expanded.

CASSPTSGQGYNEQFF | TGTGCCAGCAGCCCCACCTCGGGACAGGGCTACAATGAGCAGTTCTTC | NA | TRBJ2-1 | TRBD1 | TRBV9
CASIGRRAGTGELFF | TGTGCCAGCATCGGACGCCGGGCGGGCACCGGGGAGCTGTTTTTT | once | TRBJ2-2 | NA | TRBV6-5
CASTLRRQGEGEQFF | TGTGCCAGCACCCTTAGACGACAGGGTGAGGGTGAGCAGTTCTTC | NA | TRBJ2-1 | TRBD1 | TRBV7-2
CASSNGLSNQPQHF | TGTGCCAGCAGTAACGGGTTGAGCAATCAGCCCCAGCATTTT | NA | TRBJ1-5 | NA | TRBV27
CATSRGGQFGNTIYF | TGTGCCACCAGCAGAGGCGGACAGTTTGGAAACACCATATATTTT | NA | TRBJ1-3 | NA | TRBV15
CASSFGQFQETQYF | TGCGCCAGCAGCTTCGGACAGTTCCAAGAGACCCAGTACTTC | NA | TRBJ2-5 | NA | TRBV5-1
CASSAAGNKHEQFF | TGTGCCAGCAGTGCAGCGGGGAATAAACATGAGCAGTTCTTC | NA | TRBJ2-1 | TRBD2 | TRBV6-4
CASSELVQPQHF | TGTGCCAGCAGTGAACTTGTTCAGCCCCAGCATTTT | few | TRBJ1-5 | NA | TRBV6-1
CASSPQGSTEAFF | TGTGCCAGCAGCCCCCAGGGAAGCACTGAAGCTTTCTTT | NA | TRBJ1-1 | NA | TRBV11-3
CSDQQGYGYTF | TGCAGCGATCAACAGGGGTATGGCTACACCTTC | NA | TRBJ1-2 | TRBD1 | TRBV29-1
CASSQNFQGFQETQYF | TGCGCCAGCAGCCAAAATTTCCAGGGTTTCCAAGAGACCCAGTACTTC | NA | TRBJ2-5 | NA | TRBV4-3
CASSVASGLNEKLFF | TGTGCCAGCAGCGTAGCAAGCGGCCTTAATGAAAAACTGTTTTTT | NA | TRBJ1-4 | NA | TRBV9
CASMSSLAGAQETQYF | TGTGCCAGCATGAGTTCCCTGGCGGGGGCCCAAGAGACCCAGTACTTC | NA | TRBJ2-5 | NA | TRBV2
CASSLEASGAELETQYF | TGTGCCAGCAGCTTGGAGGCTAGCGGGGCTGAGTTAGAGACCCAGTACTTC | once | TRBJ2-5 | TRBD2 | TRBV5-4
CASSRSIGQGGYTF | TGCGCCAGCAGCAGGTCGATAGGGCAGGGTGGCTACACCTTC | few | TRBJ1-2 | NA | TRBV5-1